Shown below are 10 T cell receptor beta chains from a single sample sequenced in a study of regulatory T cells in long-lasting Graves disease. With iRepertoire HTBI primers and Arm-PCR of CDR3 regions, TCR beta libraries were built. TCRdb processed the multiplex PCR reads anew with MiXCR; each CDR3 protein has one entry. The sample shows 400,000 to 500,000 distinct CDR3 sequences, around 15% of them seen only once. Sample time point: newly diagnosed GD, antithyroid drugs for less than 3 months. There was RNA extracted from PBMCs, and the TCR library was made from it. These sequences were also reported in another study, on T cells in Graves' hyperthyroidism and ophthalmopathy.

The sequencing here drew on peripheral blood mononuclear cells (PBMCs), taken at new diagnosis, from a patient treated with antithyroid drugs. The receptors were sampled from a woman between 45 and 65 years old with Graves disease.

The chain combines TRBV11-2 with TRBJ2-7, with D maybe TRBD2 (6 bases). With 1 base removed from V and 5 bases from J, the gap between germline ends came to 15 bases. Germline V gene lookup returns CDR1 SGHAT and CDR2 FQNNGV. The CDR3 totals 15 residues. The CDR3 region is CASSLVGLRSNEQYF. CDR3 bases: TGTGCCAGCAGCTTAGTCGGACTACGGTCTAACGAGCAGTACTTC. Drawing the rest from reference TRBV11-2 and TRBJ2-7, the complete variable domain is EAGVAQSPRYKIIEKRQSVAFWCNPISGHATLYWYQQILGQGPKLLIQFQNNGVVDDSQLPKDRFSAERLKGVDSTLKIQPAKLEDSAVYLCASSLVGLRSNEQYFGPGTRLTVT.

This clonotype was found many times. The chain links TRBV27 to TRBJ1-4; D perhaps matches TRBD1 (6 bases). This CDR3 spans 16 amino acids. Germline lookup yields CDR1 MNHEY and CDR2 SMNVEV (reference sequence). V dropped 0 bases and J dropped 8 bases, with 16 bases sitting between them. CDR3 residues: CASSLSRGVPGEKLFF. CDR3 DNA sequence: TGTGCCAGCAGTTTATCAAGGGGGGTGCCGGGGGAAAAACTGTTTTTT.

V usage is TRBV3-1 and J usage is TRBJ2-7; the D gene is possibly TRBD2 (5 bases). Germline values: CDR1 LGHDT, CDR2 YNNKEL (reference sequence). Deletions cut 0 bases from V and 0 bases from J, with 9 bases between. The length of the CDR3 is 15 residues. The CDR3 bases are TGTGCCAGCAGCCAAGAGCGACTAAGCTCCTACGAGCAGTACTTC. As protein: CASSQERLSSYEQYF.

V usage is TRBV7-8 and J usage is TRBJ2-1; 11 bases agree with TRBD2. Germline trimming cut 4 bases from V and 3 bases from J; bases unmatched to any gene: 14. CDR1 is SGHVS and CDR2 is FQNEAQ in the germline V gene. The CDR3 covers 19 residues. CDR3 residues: CASSSRELAGAPIYNEQFF. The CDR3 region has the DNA TGTGCCAGCAGCTCGAGGGAACTAGCGGGAGCACCGATCTACAATGAGCAGTTCTTC.

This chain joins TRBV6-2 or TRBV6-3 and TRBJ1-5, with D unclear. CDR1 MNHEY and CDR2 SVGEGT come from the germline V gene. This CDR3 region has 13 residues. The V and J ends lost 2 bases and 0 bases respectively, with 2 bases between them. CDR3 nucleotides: TGTGCCAGCAGTTACACTAGCAATCAGCCCCAGCATTTT. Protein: CASSYTSNQPQHF.

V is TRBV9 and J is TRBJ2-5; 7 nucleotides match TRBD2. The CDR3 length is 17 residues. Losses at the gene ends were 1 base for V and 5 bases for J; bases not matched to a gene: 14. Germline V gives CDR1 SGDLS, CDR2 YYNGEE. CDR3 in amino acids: CASSVSASGRLRETQYF. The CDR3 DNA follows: TGTGCCAGCAGCGTATCGGCTAGCGGCCGACTCAGGGAGACCCAGTACTTC.

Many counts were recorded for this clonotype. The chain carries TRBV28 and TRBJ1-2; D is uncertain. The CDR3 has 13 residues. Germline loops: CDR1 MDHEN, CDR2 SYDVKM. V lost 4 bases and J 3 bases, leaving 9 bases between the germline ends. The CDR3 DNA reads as TGTGCCAGCAGTTCGGGGTACCACTATGGCTACACCTTC. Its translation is CASSSGYHYGYTF.

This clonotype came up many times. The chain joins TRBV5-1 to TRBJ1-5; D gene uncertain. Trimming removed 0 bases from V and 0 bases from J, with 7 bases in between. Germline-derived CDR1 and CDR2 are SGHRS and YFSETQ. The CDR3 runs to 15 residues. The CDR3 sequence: CASSLEGYSNQPQHF. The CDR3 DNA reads TGCGCCAGCAGCTTGGAAGGGTATAGCAATCAGCCCCAGCATTTT.

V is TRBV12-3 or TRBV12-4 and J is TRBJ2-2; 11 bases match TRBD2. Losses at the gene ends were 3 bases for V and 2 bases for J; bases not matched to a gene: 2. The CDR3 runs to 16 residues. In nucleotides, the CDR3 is TGTGCCAGCAGTTTTAGACTAGCGGGAAACACCGGGGAGCTGTTTTTT. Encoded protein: CASSFRLAGNTGELFF.

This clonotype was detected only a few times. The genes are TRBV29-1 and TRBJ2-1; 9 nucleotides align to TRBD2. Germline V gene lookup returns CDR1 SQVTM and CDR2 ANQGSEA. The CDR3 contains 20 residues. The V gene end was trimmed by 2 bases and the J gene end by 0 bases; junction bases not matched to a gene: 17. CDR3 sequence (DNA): TGCAGCGTTGAAAGGGTAGCGGGAGCCTATCTCTTGAACTCCTACAATGAGCAGTTCTTC. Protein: CSVERVAGAYLLNSYNEQFF.